The 23 T cell receptor beta chains below were found in one sample sequenced in a study of regulatory T cells in long-lasting Graves disease. For TCR beta, libraries came from iRepertoire HTBI primers and Arm-PCR of CDR3 regions. TCRdb itself ran the multiplex PCR reads through MiXCR, one entry per CDR3 protein. This table holds 350,000 to 500,000 distinct CDR3 sequences, around 15% found once. Stated time point: newly diagnosed GD, antithyroid drugs for less than 3 months. RNA extracted from PBMCs served as the sequencing template. The same specimen was also included in a second study, on T cells in Graves' hyperthyroidism and ophthalmopathy.

Sequenced material: peripheral blood mononuclear cells (PBMCs), taken at new diagnosis, from a patient treated with antithyroid drugs. The receptors originated from a woman in her 50s with Graves disease.

This clonotype has more than one count but fewer than ten. The chain couples TRBV5-1 to TRBJ1-1; D remains ambiguous. The CDR3 loop spans 14 amino acids. Deletions cut 0 bases from V and 1 base from J, with 7 bases between. CDR1 and CDR2 from the germline V gene are SGHRS and YFSETQ. The CDR3 loop reads CASSLVRENTEAFF. CDR3 bases: TGCGCCAGCAGCTTGGTTCGGGAGAACACTGAAGCTTTCTTT.

This clonotype was counted at least ten times. The V call is TRBV24-1, the J call TRBJ2-4; 7 positions agree with TRBD2. The CDR3 extends over 13 amino acids. CDR1 and CDR2 from the germline V gene are KGHDR and SFDVKD. The V segment lost 5 bases and the J segment 7 bases; nucleotides outside the gene matches: 4. In DNA form, the CDR3 reads TGTGCCACCAGTGCGCAGGGAGGGAACATTCAGTACTTC. Its protein is CATSAQGGNIQYF.

The chain carries TRBV19 and TRBJ2-1; D is perhaps TRBD1 or TRBD2 (5 bases each). CDR1 and CDR2 (germline): LNHDA, SQIVND (reference sequence). The V end was cut by 10 bases, the J end by 9 bases, with 19 bases between. CDR3 length equals 13 residues. CDR3 bases: TGTGCCATGGCCGGGACCAATGGCGGTGAGCAGTTCTTC. It is translated as CAMAGTNGGEQFF.

This clonotype showed up many times. The J gene is TRBJ2-2, the V gene TRBV5-1; 7 bases line up with TRBD1. Germline CDR1 SGHRS, CDR2 YFSETQ. Losses at the gene ends were 2 bases for V and 7 bases for J; bases not matched to a gene: 5. The CDR3 is 14 residues long. The CDR3 DNA follows: TGCGCCAGCAGCTTTGGACAGGCGAGCGGGGAGCTGTTTTTT. Residues: CASSFGQASGELFF. The complete variable domain, with remaining parts taken from reference TRBV5-1 and TRBJ2-2, reads KAGVTQTPRYLIKTRGQQVTLSCSPISGHRSVSWYQQTPGQGLQFLFEYFSETQRNKGNFPGRFSGRQFSNSRSEMNVSTLELGDSALYLCASSFGQASGELFFGEGSRLTVL.

The sample holds many counts of this clonotype. This chain uses TRBV6-5 with TRBJ2-2; TRBD2 agrees at 13 bases. The CDR3 has 18 residues. Trimming took 2 bases from V and 1 from J; bases not matched to a gene: 4. Germline-derived CDR1 and CDR2 are MNHEY and SVGAGI. For the CDR3, the DNA is TGTGCCAGCAGTTACGGGACTAGCGGGAATGGGAACACCGGGGAGCTGTTTTTT. It yields the protein CASSYGTSGNGNTGELFF.

This clonotype was seen a few times. This chain joins TRBV7-8 and TRBJ2-1, with 11 bases that match TRBD2. In germline, CDR1 is SGHVS, CDR2 FQNEAQ. The CDR3 length is 17 residues. V shed 3 bases, J shed 2 bases, and the junction held 6 bases outside the gene matches. In nucleotides, the CDR3 is TGTGCCAGCAGCTTGAAGACTAGCGGGACGCCCTACAATGAGCAGTTCTTC. It is translated as CASSLKTSGTPYNEQFF.

This clonotype was seen only a few times. V usage is TRBV6-2 or TRBV6-3 and J usage is TRBJ2-3; a possible D gene is TRBD1 (6 bases). V was shortened by 2 bases and J by 1 base, with 10 bases between the two germline ends. This CDR3 has 15 residues. Germline CDR1 MNHEY, CDR2 SVGEGT. CDR3 protein: CASSYGGLGTDTQYF. Here the CDR3 DNA reads TGTGCCAGCAGTTACGGGGGCCTAGGCACAGATACGCAGTATTTT.

This sequence joins TRBV4-1 and TRBJ2-1; the match to TRBD2 covers 11 bases. V shed 0 bases and J 6 bases; nucleotides not matched to a gene: 4. The CDR3 sequence is 16 residues long. Germline V lookup: CDR1 MGHRA, CDR2 YSYEKL. The CDR3 sequence is CASSQEDSGRVNEQFF. For the CDR3, the DNA is TGCGCCAGCAGCCAAGAAGATAGCGGGAGGGTCAATGAGCAGTTCTTC.

This chain links TRBV9 with TRBJ1-3; tentatively, D is TRBD1 (5 bases). Germline CDR1 is SGDLS and CDR2 is YYNGEE. V lost 4 bases and J 3 bases, leaving 11 bases between the germline ends. CDR3 length: 14 amino acids. For the CDR3, the DNA is TGTGCCAGCAGCCCGAGGGGTGGTGGAAACACCATATATTTT. Protein product: CASSPRGGGNTIYF.

This clonotype has just a few counts. The chain recombines TRBV29-1 with TRBJ1-2; 10 positions agree with TRBD1. This CDR3 region has 17 residues. V lost 1 base and J lost 1; bases outside the gene matches: 9. From germline, CDR1 is SQVTM and CDR2 ANQGSEA. CDR3: CSVEGEGTGAVNYGYTF. DNA of the CDR3: TGCAGCGTTGAAGGGGAGGGGACAGGGGCGGTTAACTATGGCTACACCTTC.

Concerning this clonotype itself: Sequence at one end of the junction differs from germline and may be a read error. The chain uses TRBV5-4 and TRBJ2-7; 13 bases map to TRBD2. The CDR3 sequence is 18 residues long. Per germline, CDR1 SGHNT and CDR2 YYREEE (reference sequence). The DNA of the CDR3 is TGTGCCAGCAGCTTGAAGACGACGGGACTAGCGGGATCCTATGAGCAGTACTTC. Translated, it gives CASSLKTTGLAGSYEQYF.

The genes are TRBV28 and TRBJ1-6, with a possible D match to TRBD1 (6 bases). Trimming shortened V by 7 bases and J by 7 bases, and 14 bases separated the two germline ends. The CDR3 is 14 residues long. The germline gives CDR1 MDHEN, CDR2 SYDVKM. CDR3 loop: CASNLRQENSPLHF. The CDR3 DNA is TGTGCCAGCAACCTCAGACAGGAAAATTCACCCCTCCACTTT.

This clonotype was seen more than once but under ten times. This chain joins TRBV7-9 and TRBJ2-7, with D perhaps TRBD2 (6 bases). This CDR3 contains 13 residues. Trimming left V 5 bases short and J 7 bases short, with 15 bases between. From germline, CDR1 is SEHNR and CDR2 FQNEAQ (reference sequence). Here the CDR3 DNA reads TGTGCCAGCAGCATTACTAGCCTGGGGGAGCAGTACTTC. Its protein product is CASSITSLGEQYF.

This chain connects TRBV10-1 to TRBJ2-2; tentatively, D is TRBD1 (6 bases). Trimming cost V 8 bases and J 6 bases, with 13 bases left between them. The germline V gene encodes CDR1 WNHNN and CDR2 SYGVQD (reference sequence). The CDR3 runs to 13 residues. For the CDR3, the DNA is TGCGCCAGCTCTTCGACAGGCCCCGGGGAGCTGTTTTTT. It specifies CASSSTGPGELFF.

V is TRBV6-1 and J is TRBJ1-2; 8 nucleotides agree with TRBD1. Germline values: CDR1 MNHNS, CDR2 SASEGT. The trim removed 6 bases at V and 6 bases at J, leaving 9 bases unmatched. This CDR3 spans 14 amino acids. Here the CDR3 reads CASRQDRGRDGYTF. In nucleotides, the CDR3 is TGTGCCAGCAGGCAAGACAGGGGCCGGGATGGCTACACCTTC.

This clonotype has a count of ten or more. The chain has TRBV9 and TRBJ2-7; 8 bases line up with TRBD1. The J segment lost 3 bases and the V segment lost 0 bases, leaving 5 bases of the junction unmatched. Germline CDR1 SGDLS, CDR2 YYNGEE. The CDR3 runs 15 residues. CDR3: CASSVGQGAFYEQYF. The CDR3, as DNA: TGTGCCAGCAGCGTAGGTCAGGGGGCATTCTACGAGCAGTACTTC.

Details on this clonotype: This may stem from a read error, because a much larger clone lies one nucleotide away. V gene TRBV6-1 combines with J gene TRBJ2-5; no clear D gene. Germline V gene lookup returns CDR1 MNHNS and CDR2 SASEGT. The length of the CDR3 is 16 residues. Trimming pared 8 bases from V and 4 bases from J, leaving 23 bases between. CDR3 DNA sequence: TGTGCCAGCGGATCCCCTGCGCAGAACAGACGAGAGACCCAGTACTTC. The encoded protein is CASGSPAQNRRETQYF.

This clonotype was seen a handful of times. The V gene is TRBV30, the J gene TRBJ1-1; maybe TRBD1 (5 bases). V dropped 4 bases and J dropped 5 bases, with 17 bases sitting between them. Germline V gene lookup returns CDR1 GTSNPN and CDR2 SVGIG (reference sequence). There are 14 residues in the CDR3. For the CDR3, the DNA is TGTGCCTGGACCGTAGACGGCGAGGGGACTGAAGCTTTCTTT. Translating it yields CAWTVDGEGTEAFF.

Many counts were recorded for this clonotype. V and J are TRBV9 and TRBJ1-1; 9 bases are shared with TRBD1. Germline V gene sequence: CDR1 SGDLS, CDR2 YYNGEE. The junction had 7 bases not matched to a gene; V was cut back by 3 bases and J by 1 base. The CDR3 totals 16 residues. The CDR3 protein is CASSAEQGAKNTEAFF. The DNA for the CDR3 is TGTGCCAGCAGCGCCGAACAGGGGGCCAAGAACACTGAAGCTTTCTTT. Variable domain in full (rest from reference TRBV9 and TRBJ1-1): DSGVTQTPKHLITATGQRVTLRCSPRSGDLSVYWYQQSLDQGLQFLIQYYNGEERAKGNILERFSAQQFPDLHSELNLSSLELGDSALYFCASSAEQGAKNTEAFFGQGTRLTVV.

This clonotype was detected once. Because the CDR3 is missing its conserved closing phenylalanine or tryptophan, this is likely a read error. The chain joins TRBV27 to TRBJ1-1, with D perhaps matching TRBD1 (6 bases). Germline lookup yields CDR1 MNHEY and CDR2 SMNVEV (reference sequence). Trimming took off 3 bases at V and 4 bases at J, with 9 bases between the two ends. The CDR3 covers 13 residues. In DNA form, the CDR3 reads TGTGCCAGCAGTTTTTCGGGGGCCACTGAAGCTTTCTTA. Protein product: CASSFSGATEAFL.

The chain joins TRBV4-1 to TRBJ2-7; D remains unclear. Germline CDR1 MGHRA, CDR2 YSYEKL. With 3 bases removed from V and 4 bases from J, the gap between germline ends came to 4 bases. There are 11 residues in the CDR3. The CDR3: CASSHQYEQYF. The CDR3 DNA reads as TGCGCCAGCAGCCACCAATACGAGCAGTACTTC.

This clonotype was found many times. The chain joins TRBV3-1 to TRBJ1-1; no firm D call. This CDR3 is 14 amino acids long. The V and J ends lost 0 bases and 6 bases respectively, with 11 bases between them. The V gene's germline CDR1 is LGHDT and CDR2 YNNKEL (reference sequence). The CDR3 nucleotides are TGTGCCAGCAGCCAAGACTCCCTTATGCCTGAAGCTTTCTTT. Translating gives CASSQDSLMPEAFF.

This clonotype has ten or more counts. This chain connects TRBV7-8 to TRBJ2-5; 9 bases agree with TRBD2. After removal of 1 base from V and 2 bases from J, the junction contained 5 bases not matched to a gene. The CDR3 loop spans 16 amino acids. CDR1 SGHVS and CDR2 FQNEAQ come from the germline V gene. The CDR3 sequence is CASSLGASGKQETQYF. In DNA, the CDR3 is TGTGCCAGCAGCTTAGGGGCTAGCGGGAAACAAGAGACCCAGTACTTC. Complete variable domain (other parts from reference TRBV7-8 and TRBJ2-5): GAGVSQSPRYKVAKRGQDVALRCDPISGHVSLFWYQQALGQGPEFLTYFQNEAQLDKSGLPSDRFFAERPEGSVSTLKIQRTQQEDSAVYLCASSLGASGKQETQYFGPGTRLLVL.